This TCR beta chain was recovered during a study of human T cells and chemical hapten exposure. Across the whole study: Patients were mainly female, each with alopecia areata, totalis or universalis.

MiXCR, applied by TCRdb to the RACE reads, yields one record per CDR3 protein. The table lists fewer than 300,000 distinct CDR3 sequences, almost 8% of them singletons, with more than 0.95% in the top ten. V was trimmed by 1 base and J by 3 bases, leaving 5 bases between them. The CDR3 covers 13 residues. Germline V lookup: CDR1 SGHDN, CDR2 FVKESK. Broader study findings: Donor immune responses may differ from healthy people's, since all donors had alopecia.

This clonotype was observed at least ten times. Its specificity is not known. Described time point: pre-sensitization, week 0. Specified treatment: therapeutic diphenylcyclopropenone sensitization with weekly scalp DPC. The clonotype was recovered from a man younger than 35 with alopecia areata. Some clones in this sample may be carry-over from other donors' samples. The sequencing here drew on whole blood, taken in connection with sensitization to the hapten diphenylcyclopropenone (DPC). This sequence joins TRBV14 and TRBJ2-3, with D unclear. The CDR3 DNA sequence: TGTGCCAGCAGCCAAGGAAAGACAGATACGCAGTATTTT. This codes for CASSQGKTDTQYF.